A selection of T cell receptor beta chains follows, all from one sample in a study of blood T cell repertoires in COVID-19. Profiling relied on immunoSEQ multiplex PCR, and the TCRdb table lists in-frame clones only, not all of them. The table records roughly 160,000 clones, approximately 81% of them present only once. The sample consisted of peripheral blood. These TCRs come from a woman at least 80 years old with active or convalescent COVID-19. Each CDR3 is given with its conserved first and last residue. The order of the fields is D gene, V gene, J gene, clone size, CDR3 DNA, CDR3 protein. The D gene is left open where the match is weak. Some rows mark clone size as missing; the rest say once, few, many or name a class of expanded clone.

d_gene: TRBD1
v_gene: TRBV6-6
j_gene: TRBJ2-7
abundance: NA
CDR3nt: TGTGCCAGCAGTTACCGGGACAGGGGCTACGAGCAGTACTTC
CDR3aa: CASSYRDRGYEQYF

d_gene: NA
v_gene: TRBV5-1
j_gene: TRBJ2-5
abundance: NA
CDR3nt: TGCGCCAGCAGCCCGGGACAGTTTAGCGGGGTCCAAGAGACCCAGTACTTC
CDR3aa: CASSPGQFSGVQETQYF

d_gene: NA
v_gene: TRBV6-5
j_gene: TRBJ1-5
abundance: NA
CDR3nt: TGTGCCAGCCTGGAGGGAGGCAATCAGCCCCAGCATTTT
CDR3aa: CASLEGGNQPQHF

d_gene: NA
v_gene: TRBV3-1/TRBV3-2
j_gene: TRBJ2-3
abundance: few
CDR3nt: TGTGCCAGCAGCCACAGGGTCAGCACAGATACGCAGTATTTT
CDR3aa: CASSHRVSTDTQYF

d_gene: NA
v_gene: TRBV2
j_gene: TRBJ2-7
abundance: NA
CDR3nt: TGTGCCAGCAGTGTTTATCTGGGGCACGAGCAGTACTTC
CDR3aa: CASSVYLGHEQYF

d_gene: TRBD1
v_gene: TRBV5-1
j_gene: TRBJ2-5
abundance: NA
CDR3nt: TGCGCCAGCAGCCCGCCCCTGACAGGGGAGGAGACCCAGTACTTC
CDR3aa: CASSPPLTGEETQYF

d_gene: NA
v_gene: TRBV7-9
j_gene: TRBJ2-1
abundance: NA
CDR3nt: TGTGCCAGCAGCCGACTCAGGGTAGGAAGCTCCTACAATGAGCAGTTCTTC
CDR3aa: CASSRLRVGSSYNEQFF

d_gene: TRBD1
v_gene: TRBV29-1
j_gene: TRBJ1-1
abundance: NA
CDR3nt: TGCAGCGTTGCGACAGGGCTCACTGAAGCTTTCTTT
CDR3aa: CSVATGLTEAFF

d_gene: NA
v_gene: TRBV6-1
j_gene: TRBJ2-3
abundance: NA
CDR3nt: TGTGCCAGCAGTGAACTCTTGAGGCGGGCCGCGGATACGCAGTATTTT
CDR3aa: CASSELLRRAADTQYF

d_gene: TRBD2
v_gene: TRBV9
j_gene: TRBJ2-5
abundance: NA
CDR3nt: TGTGCCAGCAGCGCCGAGGCCGGACTAGCGGGAGAGACCCAGTACTTC
CDR3aa: CASSAEAGLAGETQYF

d_gene: NA
v_gene: TRBV11-3
j_gene: TRBJ1-3
abundance: many
CDR3nt: TGTGCCAGCAGCTCCGGGAGCACATCGGGAAACACCATATATTTT
CDR3aa: CASSSGSTSGNTIYF

d_gene: NA
v_gene: TRBV21-1
j_gene: TRBJ2-7
abundance: NA
CDR3nt: TGTGCCAGCAGCACAAGAGCGGACCAAGGGTACGAGCAGTACTTC
CDR3aa: CASSTRADQGYEQYF

d_gene: TRBD1
v_gene: TRBV10-1
j_gene: TRBJ1-1
abundance: NA
CDR3nt: TGCGCCAGCAGTGATGGGACAGCAATAAACACTGAAGCTTTCTTT
CDR3aa: CASSDGTAINTEAFF

d_gene: TRBD1
v_gene: TRBV29-1
j_gene: TRBJ1-5
abundance: NA
CDR3nt: TGCAGCGTGGCGGGACAGCCGAATCAGCCCCAGCATTTT
CDR3aa: CSVAGQPNQPQHF

d_gene: NA
v_gene: TRBV20-1
j_gene: TRBJ1-1
abundance: NA
CDR3nt: TGCAGTGCCGCCCGCGGCCTAGATGCTTTCTTT
CDR3aa: CSAARGLDAFF

d_gene: NA
v_gene: TRBV18
j_gene: TRBJ1-3
abundance: NA
CDR3nt: TGTGCCAGCTCACCAACCCAGGGCAAGGCTGGAAACACCATATATTTT
CDR3aa: CASSPTQGKAGNTIYF

d_gene: NA
v_gene: TRBV5-5
j_gene: TRBJ1-5
abundance: NA
CDR3nt: TGTGCCAGCAGTTCCGGGACACTCAATCAGCCCCAGCATTTT
CDR3aa: CASSSGTLNQPQHF

d_gene: NA
v_gene: TRBV5-1
j_gene: TRBJ1-5
abundance: NA
CDR3nt: TGCGCCAGCAGCTTGGGGAACACTAACGGGATGAATCAGCCCCAGCATTTT
CDR3aa: CASSLGNTNGMNQPQHF

d_gene: TRBD1
v_gene: TRBV10-3
j_gene: TRBJ2-7
abundance: few
CDR3nt: TGTGCCATCAGTGGGACAGGGGGGCCCTACGAGCAGTACTTC
CDR3aa: CAISGTGGPYEQYF

d_gene: NA
v_gene: TRBV2
j_gene: TRBJ1-2
abundance: NA
CDR3nt: TGTGCCAGCGTCGCAGGAGGCTACACCTTC
CDR3aa: CASVAGGYTF

d_gene: NA
v_gene: TRBV9
j_gene: TRBJ2-1
abundance: NA
CDR3nt: TGTGCCAGCGGCCTGATGATTGTCAGCTCCTACAATGAGCAGTTCTTC
CDR3aa: CASGLMIVSSYNEQFF

d_gene: NA
v_gene: TRBV5-5
j_gene: TRBJ1-2
abundance: NA
CDR3nt: TGTGCCAGCAGCTTTAAGTCGCCGCCAACTAATGGCTACACCTTC
CDR3aa: CASSFKSPPTNGYTF

d_gene: NA
v_gene: TRBV2
j_gene: TRBJ1-6
abundance: NA
CDR3nt: TGTGCCAGCAGTCTATGGGGCAGCTCCTATAATTCACCCCTCCACTTT
CDR3aa: CASSLWGSSYNSPLHF

d_gene: NA
v_gene: TRBV6-5
j_gene: TRBJ2-2
abundance: NA
CDR3nt: TGTGCCAGCACCGTACACACGGAGATTCCCGGGGAGCTGTTTTTT
CDR3aa: CASTVHTEIPGELFF

d_gene: NA
v_gene: TRBV7-3
j_gene: TRBJ1-1
abundance: NA
CDR3nt: TGTGCCAGCAGCCAAGGGGCGAACACTGAAGCTTTCTTT
CDR3aa: CASSQGANTEAFF

d_gene: TRBD1
v_gene: TRBV11-2
j_gene: TRBJ1-4
abundance: NA
CDR3nt: TGTGCCAGCAGCTCAGCATTGGACAGGGGCAGGGAAAAACTGTTTTTT
CDR3aa: CASSSALDRGREKLFF

d_gene: TRBD2
v_gene: TRBV19
j_gene: TRBJ2-3
abundance: NA
CDR3nt: TGTGCCAGTAGTACCACACCCCGGACTAGCGGAGGCACAGATACGCAGTATTTT
CDR3aa: CASSTTPRTSGGTDTQYF

d_gene: TRBD1
v_gene: TRBV19
j_gene: TRBJ1-2
abundance: NA
CDR3nt: TGTGCCAGTAGGGATGCGGGACAGGGAAGCTATGGCTACACCTTC
CDR3aa: CASRDAGQGSYGYTF

d_gene: NA
v_gene: TRBV5-1
j_gene: TRBJ2-2
abundance: NA
CDR3nt: TGCGCCAGCAGCATGGGTCGGTCAGGTTGGAACACCGGGGAGCTGTTTTTT
CDR3aa: CASSMGRSGWNTGELFF

d_gene: NA
v_gene: TRBV25-1
j_gene: TRBJ1-1
abundance: NA
CDR3nt: TGTGCCAGCAGTAGCTTCGGACAGAACACTGAAGCTTTCTTT
CDR3aa: CASSSFGQNTEAFF

d_gene: TRBD1
v_gene: TRBV19
j_gene: TRBJ1-2
abundance: NA
CDR3nt: TGTGCCAGTAGTGCCCCGGGACAGAGCAACTATGGCTACACCTTC
CDR3aa: CASSAPGQSNYGYTF

d_gene: NA
v_gene: TRBV18
j_gene: TRBJ2-1
abundance: NA
CDR3nt: TGTGCCAGCTCCCTCTTAGCGGTGGATGAGCAGTTCTTC
CDR3aa: CASSLLAVDEQFF

d_gene: NA
v_gene: TRBV3-1/TRBV3-2
j_gene: TRBJ2-1
abundance: NA
CDR3nt: TGTGCCAGCAGCCAAGATACGGGGAGCCTATACAATGAGCAGTTCTTC
CDR3aa: CASSQDTGSLYNEQFF

d_gene: NA
v_gene: TRBV11-2
j_gene: TRBJ1-2
abundance: NA
CDR3nt: TGTGCCAGCAGCTTCGCAAGGACGGGGGGCTACACCTTC
CDR3aa: CASSFARTGGYTF

d_gene: NA
v_gene: TRBV5-4
j_gene: TRBJ1-1
abundance: NA
CDR3nt: TGTGCCAGCAGCTTCACAAAGACAGCGAACACTGAAGCTTTCTTT
CDR3aa: CASSFTKTANTEAFF

d_gene: TRBD1
v_gene: TRBV18
j_gene: TRBJ1-2
abundance: NA
CDR3nt: TGTGCCAGCTCACCCGGGACAGATGGCTACACCTTC
CDR3aa: CASSPGTDGYTF

d_gene: NA
v_gene: TRBV7-9
j_gene: TRBJ1-2
abundance: NA
CDR3nt: TGTGCCAGCAGCATCAGAGCGATCGGCTACACCTTC
CDR3aa: CASSIRAIGYTF

d_gene: NA
v_gene: TRBV19
j_gene: TRBJ1-1
abundance: few
CDR3nt: TGTGCCAGTAAGGGGCACCAAGGGAACACTGAAGCTTTCTTT
CDR3aa: CASKGHQGNTEAFF

d_gene: NA
v_gene: TRBV12-3/TRBV12-4
j_gene: TRBJ1-1
abundance: NA
CDR3nt: TGTGCCAGCAGTTTAAAGCCGAGAGGAGCTTTCTTT
CDR3aa: CASSLKPRGAFF

d_gene: NA
v_gene: TRBV7-8
j_gene: TRBJ2-7
abundance: NA
CDR3nt: TGTGCCAGCAGCCCCCCCTCGGGGTCCCTACGCTACGAGCAGTACTTC
CDR3aa: CASSPPSGSLRYEQYF

d_gene: TRBD2
v_gene: TRBV9
j_gene: TRBJ2-1
abundance: NA
CDR3nt: TGTGCCAGCAGCGTAGGGCCTACCAAACTAGCGGGAAAAAGAAATGAGCAGTTCTTC
CDR3aa: CASSVGPTKLAGKRNEQFF

d_gene: NA
v_gene: TRBV10-1
j_gene: TRBJ2-2
abundance: once
CDR3nt: TGCGCCAGCAGTGACCCAGGGAACACCGGGGAGCTGTTTTTT
CDR3aa: CASSDPGNTGELFF

d_gene: TRBD1
v_gene: TRBV2
j_gene: TRBJ1-4
abundance: NA
CDR3nt: TGTGCCAGCAGTGACCGGGGACAGCCGAATGAAAAACTGTTTTTT
CDR3aa: CASSDRGQPNEKLFF

d_gene: NA
v_gene: TRBV5-1
j_gene: TRBJ2-1
abundance: NA
CDR3nt: TGCGCCAGCAGCGGAGGAAACCTACTAGGGAGTTACAATGAGCAGTTCTTC
CDR3aa: CASSGGNLLGSYNEQFF

d_gene: NA
v_gene: TRBV5-1
j_gene: TRBJ2-2
abundance: NA
CDR3nt: TGCGCCAGCAGCCAGACAGCCGCGAACACCGGGGAGCTGTTTTTT
CDR3aa: CASSQTAANTGELFF

d_gene: TRBD1
v_gene: TRBV11-2
j_gene: TRBJ1-3
abundance: few
CDR3nt: TGTGCCAGCAGTTCTAGGGGACAGGGGGCGTCGGGAAACACCATATATTTT
CDR3aa: CASSSRGQGASGNTIYF

d_gene: TRBD1
v_gene: TRBV9
j_gene: TRBJ2-7
abundance: NA
CDR3nt: TGTGCCAGCAGCGTAGGTGGCACAGGGGCGGAAGGGGACTACGAGCAGTACTTC
CDR3aa: CASSVGGTGAEGDYEQYF

d_gene: TRBD1
v_gene: TRBV5-1
j_gene: TRBJ1-4
abundance: NA
CDR3nt: TGCGCCAGCAGCCAGCGGACAGGCGATAATGAAAAACTGTTTTTT
CDR3aa: CASSQRTGDNEKLFF

d_gene: NA
v_gene: TRBV5-6
j_gene: TRBJ1-3
abundance: NA
CDR3nt: TGTGCCAGCAGCTTTAGTACGGGTTTTGGGGGAAACACCATATATTTT
CDR3aa: CASSFSTGFGGNTIYF

d_gene: TRBD2
v_gene: TRBV2
j_gene: TRBJ2-7
abundance: NA
CDR3nt: TGTGCCAGCAGGGGGACTAGCGCCCCCTCCTACGAGCAGTACTTC
CDR3aa: CASRGTSAPSYEQYF